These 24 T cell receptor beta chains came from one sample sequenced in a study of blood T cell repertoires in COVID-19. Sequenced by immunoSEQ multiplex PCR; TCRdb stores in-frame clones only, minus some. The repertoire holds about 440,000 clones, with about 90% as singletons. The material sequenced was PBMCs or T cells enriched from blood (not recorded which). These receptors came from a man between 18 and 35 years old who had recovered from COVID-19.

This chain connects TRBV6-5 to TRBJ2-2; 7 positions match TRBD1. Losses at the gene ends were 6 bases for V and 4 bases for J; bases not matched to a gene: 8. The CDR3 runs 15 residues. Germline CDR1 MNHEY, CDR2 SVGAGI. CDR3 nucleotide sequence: TGTGCCAGCAGGGCCGGGACAGTGAGCACCGGGGAGCTGTTTTTT. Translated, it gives CASRAGTVSTGELFF.

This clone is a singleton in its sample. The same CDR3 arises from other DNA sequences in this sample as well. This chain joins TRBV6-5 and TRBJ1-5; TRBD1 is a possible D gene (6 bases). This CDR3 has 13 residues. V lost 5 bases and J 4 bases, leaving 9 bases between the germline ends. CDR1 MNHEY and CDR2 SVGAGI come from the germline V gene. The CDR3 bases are TGTGCCAGCAGTCCCGACAGGAATCAGCCCCAGCATTTT. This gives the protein CASSPDRNQPQHF.

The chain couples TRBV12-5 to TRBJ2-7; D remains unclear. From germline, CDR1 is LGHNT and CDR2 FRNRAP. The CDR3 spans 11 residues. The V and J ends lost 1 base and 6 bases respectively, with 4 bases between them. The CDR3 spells CASGLGGEQYF. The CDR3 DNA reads TGTGCTAGTGGTTTGGGAGGCGAGCAGTACTTC.

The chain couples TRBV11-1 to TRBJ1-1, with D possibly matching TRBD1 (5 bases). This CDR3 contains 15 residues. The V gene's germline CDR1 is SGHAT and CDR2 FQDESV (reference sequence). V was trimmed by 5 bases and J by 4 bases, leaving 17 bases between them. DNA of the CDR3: TGTGCCAGCAGCCCTGTTGTCTCGGGGGGCACTGAAGCTTTCTTT. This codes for CASSPVVSGGTEAFF.

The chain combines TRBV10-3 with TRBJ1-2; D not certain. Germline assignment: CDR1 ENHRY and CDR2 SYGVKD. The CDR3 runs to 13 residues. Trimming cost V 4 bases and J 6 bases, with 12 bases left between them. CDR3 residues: CAISVRRNDGYTF. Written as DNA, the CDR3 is TGTGCCATCAGTGTGAGGAGAAATGATGGCTACACCTTC.

The CDR3 bases are TGCGCCAGCAGCCAAGACGGGGGGAGGGTGGAGGGCTACACCTTC. Translated: CASSQDGGRVEGYTF. The chain joins TRBV4-1 to TRBJ1-2; TRBD1 is a possible D gene (5 bases). Trimming took 0 bases from V and 8 from J, leaving 16 bases between them. The CDR3 has 15 amino acids. CDR1 is MGHRA, CDR2 YSYEKL, per germline.

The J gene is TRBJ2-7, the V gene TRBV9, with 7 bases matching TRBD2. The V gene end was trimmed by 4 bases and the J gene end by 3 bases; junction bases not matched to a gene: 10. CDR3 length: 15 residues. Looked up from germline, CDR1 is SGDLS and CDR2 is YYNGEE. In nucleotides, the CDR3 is TGTGCCAGCAGCCCGGGGAGGGTCGATTTCTACGAGCAGTACTTC. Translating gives CASSPGRVDFYEQYF.

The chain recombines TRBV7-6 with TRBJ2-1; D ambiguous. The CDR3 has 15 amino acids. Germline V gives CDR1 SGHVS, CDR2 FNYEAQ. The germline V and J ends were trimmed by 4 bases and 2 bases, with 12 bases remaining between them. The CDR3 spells CASSSYARTYNEQFF. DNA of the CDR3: TGTGCCAGCAGCTCATATGCTAGGACCTACAATGAGCAGTTCTTC.

The CDR3 nucleotides are TGTGCCTGGGGGACAGGGGGTAGGGGTACGCAGTATTTT. Translation gives CAWGTGGRGTQYF. The genes are TRBV30 and TRBJ2-3, with 11 positions matching TRBD1. The CDR3 spans 13 residues. Germline CDR1 GTSNPN, CDR2 SVGIG (reference sequence). The J segment lost 8 bases and the V segment lost 5 bases, leaving 6 bases of the junction unmatched.

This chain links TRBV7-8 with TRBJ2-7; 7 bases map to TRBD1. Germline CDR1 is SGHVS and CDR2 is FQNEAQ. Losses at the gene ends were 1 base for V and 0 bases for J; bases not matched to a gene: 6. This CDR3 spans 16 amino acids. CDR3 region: CASSLDGTESSYEQYF. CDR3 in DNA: TGTGCCAGCAGCTTAGATGGGACAGAGAGCTCCTACGAGCAGTACTTC. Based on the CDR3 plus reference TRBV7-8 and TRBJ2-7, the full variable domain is GAGVSQSPRYKVAKRGQDVALRCDPISGHVSLFWYQQALGQGPEFLTYFQNEAQLDKSGLPSDRFFAERPEGSVSTLKIQRTQQEDSAVYLCASSLDGTESSYEQYFGPGTRLTVT.

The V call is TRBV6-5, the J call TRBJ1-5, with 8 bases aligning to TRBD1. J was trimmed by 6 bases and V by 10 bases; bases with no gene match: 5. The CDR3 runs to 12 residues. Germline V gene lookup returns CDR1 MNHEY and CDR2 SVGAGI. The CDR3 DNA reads TGTGCCACCGGACAGGGTCGTCAGCCCCAGCATTTT. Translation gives CATGQGRQPQHF.

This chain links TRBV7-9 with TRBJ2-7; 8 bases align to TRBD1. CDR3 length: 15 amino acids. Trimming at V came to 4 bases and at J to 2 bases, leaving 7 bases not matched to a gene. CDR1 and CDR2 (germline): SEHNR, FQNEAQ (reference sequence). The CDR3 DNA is TGTGCCAGCAGCTCATGGACAGGGACCACCTACGAGCAGTACTTC. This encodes CASSSWTGTTYEQYF.

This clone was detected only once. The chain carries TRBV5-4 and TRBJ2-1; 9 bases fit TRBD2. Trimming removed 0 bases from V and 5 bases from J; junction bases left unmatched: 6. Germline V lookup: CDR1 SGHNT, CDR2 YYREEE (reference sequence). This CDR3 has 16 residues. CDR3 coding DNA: TGTGCCAGCAGCTTGGTAGCGGCTAGCGGGAACAATGAGCAGTTCTTC. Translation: CASSLVAASGNNEQFF.

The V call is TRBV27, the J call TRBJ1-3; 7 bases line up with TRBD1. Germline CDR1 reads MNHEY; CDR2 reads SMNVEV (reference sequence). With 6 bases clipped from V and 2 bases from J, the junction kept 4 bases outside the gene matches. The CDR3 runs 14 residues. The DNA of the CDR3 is TGTGCCAGCAGAGAAAGGGGGCCTGGAAACACCATATATTTT. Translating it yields CASRERGPGNTIYF.

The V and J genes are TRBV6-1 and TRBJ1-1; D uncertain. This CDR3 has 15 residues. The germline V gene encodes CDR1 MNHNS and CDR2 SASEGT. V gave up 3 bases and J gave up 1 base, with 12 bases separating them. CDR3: CASSDTNRRNTEAFF. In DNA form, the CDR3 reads TGTGCCAGCAGTGATACAAACCGGAGGAACACTGAAGCTTTCTTT.

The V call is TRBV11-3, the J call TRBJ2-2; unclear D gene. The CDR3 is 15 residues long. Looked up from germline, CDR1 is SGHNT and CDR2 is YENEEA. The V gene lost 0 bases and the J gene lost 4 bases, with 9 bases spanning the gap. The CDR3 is CASSLEDPGTGELFF. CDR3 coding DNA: TGTGCCAGCAGCTTAGAAGACCCGGGCACCGGGGAGCTGTTTTTT.

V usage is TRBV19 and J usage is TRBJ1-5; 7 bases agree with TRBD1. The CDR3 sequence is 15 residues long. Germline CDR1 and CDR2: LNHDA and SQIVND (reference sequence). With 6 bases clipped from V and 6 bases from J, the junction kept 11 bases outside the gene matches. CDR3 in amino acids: CASRPRTGVSQPQHF. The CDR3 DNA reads TGTGCCAGTAGACCCCGCACAGGGGTGAGTCAGCCCCAGCATTTT.

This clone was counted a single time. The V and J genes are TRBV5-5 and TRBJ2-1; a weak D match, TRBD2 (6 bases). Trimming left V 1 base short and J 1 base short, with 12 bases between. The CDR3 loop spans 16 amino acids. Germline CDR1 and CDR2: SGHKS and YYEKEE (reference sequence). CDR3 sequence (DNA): TGTGCCAGCAGCTTGCGTAACCTAGCGTCCTACAATGAGCAGTTCTTC. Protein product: CASSLRNLASYNEQFF.

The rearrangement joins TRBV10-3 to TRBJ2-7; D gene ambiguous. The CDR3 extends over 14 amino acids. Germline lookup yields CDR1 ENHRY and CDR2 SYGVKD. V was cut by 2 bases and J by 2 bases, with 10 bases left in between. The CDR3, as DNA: TGTGCCATCAGTGAGGCGAGACATACCTACGAGCAGTACTTC. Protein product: CAISEARHTYEQYF.

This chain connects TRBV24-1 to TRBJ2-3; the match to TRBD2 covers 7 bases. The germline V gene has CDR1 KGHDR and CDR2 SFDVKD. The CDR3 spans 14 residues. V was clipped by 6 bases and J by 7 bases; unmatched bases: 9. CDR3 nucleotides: TGTGCCACCAGTTGGGCGGGAGTCCCGAATACGCAGTATTTT. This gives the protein CATSWAGVPNTQYF.

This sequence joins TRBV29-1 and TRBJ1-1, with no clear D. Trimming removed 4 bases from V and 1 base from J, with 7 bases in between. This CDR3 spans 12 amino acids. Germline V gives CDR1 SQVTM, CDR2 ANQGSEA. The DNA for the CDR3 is TGCAGCGTTGGAGGTGGGAACACTGAAGCTTTCTTT. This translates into CSVGGGNTEAFF.

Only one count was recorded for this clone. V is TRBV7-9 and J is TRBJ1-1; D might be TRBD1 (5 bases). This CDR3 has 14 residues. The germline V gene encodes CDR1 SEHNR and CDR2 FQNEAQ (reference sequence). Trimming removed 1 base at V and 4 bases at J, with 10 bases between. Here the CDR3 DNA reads TGTGCCAGCAGCTTAGAAATGGGGGGCACTGAAGCTTTCTTT. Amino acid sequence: CASSLEMGGTEAFF.

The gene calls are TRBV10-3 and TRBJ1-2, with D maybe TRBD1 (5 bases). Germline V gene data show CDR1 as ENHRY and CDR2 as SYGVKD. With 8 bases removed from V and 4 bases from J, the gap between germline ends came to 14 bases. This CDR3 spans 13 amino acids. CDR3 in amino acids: CAISGGGGYGYTF. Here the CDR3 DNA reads TGTGCCATCTCCGGCGGGGGGGGCTATGGCTACACCTTC.

The CDR3: CASSIRGERRNEQFF. The CDR3 bases are TGTGCCAGTAGTATCCGGGGGGAGCGCCGCAATGAGCAGTTCTTC. This chain joins TRBV19 and TRBJ2-1, with 7 positions matching TRBD2. This CDR3 spans 15 amino acids. J was trimmed by 6 bases and V by 3 bases; bases with no gene match: 8. Germline V gene lookup returns CDR1 LNHDA and CDR2 SQIVND (reference sequence).